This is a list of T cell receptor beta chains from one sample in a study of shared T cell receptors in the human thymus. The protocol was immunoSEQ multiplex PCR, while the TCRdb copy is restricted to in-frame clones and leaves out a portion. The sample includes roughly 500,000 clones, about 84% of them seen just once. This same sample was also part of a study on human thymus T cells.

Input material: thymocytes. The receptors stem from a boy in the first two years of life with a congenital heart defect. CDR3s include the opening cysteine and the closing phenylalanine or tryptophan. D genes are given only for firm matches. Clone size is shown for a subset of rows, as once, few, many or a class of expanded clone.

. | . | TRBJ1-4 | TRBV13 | TGTGCCAGCAGCCACCAGGGGAAACCCTATCCTAATGAAAAACTGCTTTTT | CASSHQGKPYPNEKLLF
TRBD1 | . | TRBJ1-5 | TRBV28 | TGTGCCAGCAGCTCCACTTGGACAGGGAGAAAATACCAGCCCCAGCATTTT | CASSSTWTGRKYQPQHF
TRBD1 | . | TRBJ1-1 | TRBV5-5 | TGTGCCAGCAGCCGACAGGGCCCTGAAGCTTTCTTT | CASSRQGPEAFF
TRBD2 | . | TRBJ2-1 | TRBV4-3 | TGCGCCAGCAGCCAAGGGGCTAGCGGGGGCAATGAGCAGTTCTTC | CASSQGASGGNEQFF
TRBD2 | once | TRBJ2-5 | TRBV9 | TGTGCCAGCAGCGTCCTAGCGGGAGGGAATGCGGAGACCCAGTACTTC | CASSVLAGGNAETQYF
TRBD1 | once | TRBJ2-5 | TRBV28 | TGTGCCAGCAGTCCTCGCCGCCGCAGGGGGCGCCGGAAGGGGCCCCAAGAGACCCAGTACTTC | CASSPRRRRGRRKGPQETQYF
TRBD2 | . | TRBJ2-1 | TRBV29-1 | TGCAGCGTTGACCGGACTAGCGGGAGGAGGTCCTACAATGAGCAGTTCTTC | CSVDRTSGRRSYNEQFF
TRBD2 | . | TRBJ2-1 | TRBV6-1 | TGTGCCAGCAGTGACCTAGCGGTAGACAATGAGCAGTTCTTC | CASSDLAVDNEQFF
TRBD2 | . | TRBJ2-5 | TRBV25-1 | TGTGCCAGCAGTGAATACGGCGGGGGAAGGGGAGAGACCCAGTACTTC | CASSEYGGGRGETQYF
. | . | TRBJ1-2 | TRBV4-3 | TGCGCCAGCAGCCATGGGGGCGGTATGGGGTTGGTATATGGCTACACCTTC | CASSHGGGMGLVYGYTF
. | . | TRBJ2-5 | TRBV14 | TGTGCCAGCAGCCAATCTGAGGAGACCCAGTACTTC | CASSQSEETQYF
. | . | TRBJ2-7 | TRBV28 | TGTGCCAGCAGTTTCAGGGGCAGCCCCTACGAGCAGTACTTC | CASSFRGSPYEQYF
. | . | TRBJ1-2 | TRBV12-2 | TGTGCAAGTCGCTTAGTATTTGGGCCCAACAGGGTCCCCCGGCGGGGCTACACCTTC | CASRLVFGPNRVPRRGYTF
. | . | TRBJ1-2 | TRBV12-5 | TGTGCTAGTGGTTCGGGAACCCCCACGGGGGGCTACACCTTC | CASGSGTPTGGYTF
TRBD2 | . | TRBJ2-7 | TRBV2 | TGTGCCAGCAGGGGACCCCGGGTAGCGGGAAATGACTACGAGCAGTACTTC | CASRGPRVAGNDYEQYF
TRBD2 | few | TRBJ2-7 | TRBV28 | TGTGCCAGCAGTTTATGGGGTATAGGGCGGGAGGAACCCGACGAGCAGTACTTC | CASSLWGIGREEPDEQYF
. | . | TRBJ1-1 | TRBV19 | TGTGCCAGTAGTATAGATCAGGCAGCTCGAGCGGGAGCTTTCTTT | CASSIDQAARAGAFF
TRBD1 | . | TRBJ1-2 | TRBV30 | TGTGCCCAGTGGGGACAGGAATCCTATGGCTACACCTTC | CAQWGQESYGYTF
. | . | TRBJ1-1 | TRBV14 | TGTGCCAGCAGCCAAGATCCCCAGGGAGGGGGCACTGAAGCTTTCTTT | CASSQDPQGGGTEAFF
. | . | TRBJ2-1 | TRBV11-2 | TGTGCCAGCAGCCCAAAGCAGGGGCAGTTCTTC | CASSPKQGQFF
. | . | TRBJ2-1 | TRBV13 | TGTGCCAGCAGCTTAGGTCCCCAGGGGAATGAGCAGTTCTTC | CASSLGPQGNEQFF
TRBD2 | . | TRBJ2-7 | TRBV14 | TGTGCCAGCAGCCTAAGGAGGGGCGGGAGGGTCTACGAGCAGTACTTC | CASSLRRGGRVYEQYF
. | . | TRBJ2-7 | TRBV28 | TGTGCCAGCCGAGGGGGAGTGGTAGGCTACGAGCAGTACTTC | CASRGGVVGYEQYF
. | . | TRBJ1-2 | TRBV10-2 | TGCGCCAGCAGTGCCACAGCCTTGGATGGCTACACCTTC | CASSATALDGYTF
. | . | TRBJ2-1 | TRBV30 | TGTGCCTGGAGTGCCCGAATGAACTGGGCCCCGAAACTAGCAGCAACCTACAATGAGCAGTTCTTC | CAWSARMNWAPKLAATYNEQFF
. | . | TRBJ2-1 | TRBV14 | TGTGCCAGCAGCCAAGACCGGGACCGGGACTTCTCCAATGAGCAGTTCTTC | CASSQDRDRDFSNEQFF
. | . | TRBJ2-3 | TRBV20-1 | TGCAGTACTAGCACAGATACGCAGTATTTT | CSTSTDTQYF